The T cell receptor beta chain described here comes from a study of T cell responses to AZD1222 COVID-19 vaccine. CDR1 is MRHNA, CDR2 SNTAGT, per germline. Germline trimming cut 5 bases from V and 4 bases from J; bases unmatched to any gene: 5. This CDR3 region has 14 residues. With respect to this clone: The antigen is not known.

Assay: immunoSEQ multiplex PCR; the TCRdb copy retains only in-frame clones and omits some. The sample has roughly 160,000 clones, 91% seen once. Study-wide points: Spike-specific TCR depth and breadth grew after two AZD1222 doses. Clonal diversity was possibly underestimated, and white British individuals and females predominated among donors. Nearly half of spike-specific TCRs reportedly target unmutated variant regions. Repertoire samples came only from after the peak T cell response.

J is TRBJ2-3 and V is TRBV6-4, with 8 bases matching TRBD2. The sequence was collected from an adult in good health. Material: peripheral blood, obtained on day 0 of AZD1222 vaccination. CDR3 sequence reads: CASSPGLEADTQYF. The CDR3 DNA sequence: TGTGCCAGCAGTCCGGGACTAGAAGCAGATACGCAGTATTTT.